A single sample gave rise to the 15 T cell receptor beta chains below, sequenced in a study of blood T cell repertoires in COVID-19. TCRdb's copy holds only in-frame clones and misses some; the assay was immunoSEQ multiplex PCR. Found here are some 150,000 clones, 80% to 90% of them singletons; the top ten hold roughly 8%. Sequencing was performed on peripheral blood. The receptors derive from a woman in her fifties or sixties with COVID-19, enrolled during active disease.

The chain uses TRBV30 and TRBJ1-2, with D tentatively TRBD1 (6 bases). The germline V gene has CDR1 GTSNPN and CDR2 SVGIG (reference sequence). This CDR3 has 18 amino acids. Between the trimmed V and J ends, which lost 4 bases and 0 bases, there was a span of 24 bases. CDR3 DNA sequence: TGTGCCTGGACCGACCTCAGGACAGTTCTTAATACTAACTATGGCTACACCTTC. This sequence encodes CAWTDLRTVLNTNYGYTF.

In its sample, this clone was seen once. The genes are TRBV2 and TRBJ1-2; unclear D gene. Germline values: CDR1 SNHLY, CDR2 FYNNEI. The V gene lost 5 bases and the J gene lost 4 bases, with 14 bases spanning the gap. This CDR3 contains 14 residues. CDR3 sequence (DNA): TGTGCCAGCAGTTACACCGGGATGCCCTATGGCTACACCTTC. It codes for CASSYTGMPYGYTF.

The chain recombines TRBV19 with TRBJ1-2; a possible D gene is TRBD1 (6 bases). The germline V gene has CDR1 LNHDA and CDR2 SQIVND (reference sequence). CDR3 length equals 17 residues. With 9 bases removed from V and 0 bases from J, the gap between germline ends came to 23 bases. CDR3 sequence reads: CASLGQTGLGTNYGYTF. CDR3 nucleotides: TGTGCCAGCCTAGGCCAGACAGGACTGGGGACTAACTATGGCTACACCTTC.

This chain connects TRBV28 to TRBJ2-5; TRBD2 might be the D (6 bases). Germline V CDR1 and CDR2: MDHEN, SYDVKM. The CDR3 is 13 amino acids. The V end lost 2 bases, the J end lost 2 bases, and 6 bases lay between the germline ends. Here the CDR3 DNA reads TGTGCCAGCAGTTTAGGGGGGCAAGAGACCCAGTACTTC. Residues: CASSLGGQETQYF.

The chain uses TRBV6-5 and TRBJ1-2; a possible D gene is TRBD1 (5 bases). The V and J ends lost 4 bases and 4 bases respectively, with 16 bases between them. Germline values: CDR1 MNHEY, CDR2 SVGAGI. The CDR3 has 15 residues. DNA for the CDR3: TGTGCCAGCAGTTCCACTAGCGGCAGGGCCTATGGCTACACCTTC. Translation gives CASSSTSGRAYGYTF.

V usage is TRBV3-1 (or the pseudogene TRBV3-2) and J usage is TRBJ2-3, with D possibly being TRBD2 (5 bases). CDR1 LGHDT and CDR2 YNNKEL come from the germline V gene (reference sequence). The CDR3 covers 15 residues. Trimming removed 0 bases from V and 5 bases from J, with 12 bases in between. CDR3 bases: TGTGCCAGCAGCCAAGAGAGTCTAGCAGGAGATACGCAGTATTTT. Translation: CASSQESLAGDTQYF.

The chain has TRBV23-1 and TRBJ1-1; TRBD1 is a possible D gene (6 bases). TRBV23-1 carries the ORF label, with uncertain function. Trimming took off 4 bases at V and 0 bases at J, with 15 bases between the two ends. CDR3 length: 16 amino acids. CDR3 protein: CASSLRQDPLNTEAFF. The CDR3 nucleotides are TGCGCCAGCAGTCTTCGACAGGACCCTTTGAACACTGAAGCTTTCTTT.

This sequence joins TRBV5-1 and TRBJ1-5; D is perhaps TRBD1 (5 bases). Germline V CDR1 and CDR2: SGHRS, YFSETQ. The CDR3 length is 16 residues. Trimming took off 0 bases at V and 3 bases at J, with 13 bases between the two ends. CDR3 region: CASSLDDRTSNQPQHF. CDR3 in DNA: TGCGCCAGCAGCTTGGACGACCGGACATCCAATCAGCCCCAGCATTTT.

V is TRBV5-1 and J is TRBJ2-5; D unresolved. The CDR3 covers 12 residues. The germline V gene has CDR1 SGHRS and CDR2 YFSETQ. V gave up 0 bases and J gave up 5 bases, with 5 bases separating them. The CDR3 loop is CASSLALETQYF. CDR3 nucleotides: TGCGCCAGCAGCTTGGCCTTGGAGACCCAGTACTTC.

The chain recombines TRBV23-1 with TRBJ2-5; D uncertain. TRBV23-1 is treated as an ORF (open reading frame) with a function not yet certain. The CDR3 covers 19 residues. The ends were cut back, 0 bases at V and 1 base at J, with 21 bases in the middle. The CDR3 nucleotides are TGCGCCAGCAGTCAATCCCAGGCGCAAGCCAAAAGATTCCAAGAGACCCAGTACTTC. Translation: CASSQSQAQAKRFQETQYF.

The chain links TRBV3-1 (or the pseudogene TRBV3-2) to TRBJ1-1; 7 bases match TRBD1. The CDR3 runs 14 residues. After removal of 4 bases from V and 4 bases from J, the junction contained 6 bases not matched to a gene. The V gene's germline CDR1 is LGHDT and CDR2 YNNKEL (reference sequence). The CDR3 region has the DNA TGTGCCAGCAGCCTCCAGACAGGGACCACTGAAGCTTTCTTT. Its protein product is CASSLQTGTTEAFF.

The chain has TRBV7-8 and TRBJ1-3, with 10 bases matching TRBD1. The V segment lost 1 base and the J segment 0 bases; nucleotides outside the gene matches: 9. The CDR3 sequence is 19 residues long. Looked up from germline, CDR1 is SGHVS and CDR2 is FQNEAQ. CDR3 DNA: TGTGCCAGCAGCTTAGTGGGACAGGGGTACGCACTCTCTGGAAACACCATATATTTT. It translates to CASSLVGQGYALSGNTIYF.

To note about this clone: One end of the junction fails to match germline, which may point to a read error. The genes are TRBV7-7 and TRBJ2-2, with D possibly TRBD1 on 7 matching bases. The CDR3 is made up of 15 amino acids. In germline, CDR1 is SSHAT, CDR2 FNYEAQ (reference sequence). The CDR3 region is CASSPAQGGTGELFF. CDR3 DNA sequence: TGTGCTAGCAGCCCGGCGCAGGGGGGAACCGGGGAGCTGTTTTTT.

The rearrangement uses TRBV19 and TRBJ1-2, with a tentative D call TRBD1 (5 bases). The V end was cut by 4 bases, the J end by 8 bases, with 20 bases between. CDR1 LNHDA and CDR2 SQIVND come from the germline V gene (reference sequence). This CDR3 is built from 15 residues. In DNA, the CDR3 is TGTGCCAGTAGTAAGCGGGACTTAACAGGCGGGGGCTACACCTTC. As protein: CASSKRDLTGGGYTF. Filled out from reference TRBV19 and TRBJ1-2, the complete variable domain reads DGGITQSPKYLFRKEGQNVTLSCEQNLNHDAMYWYRQDPGQGLRLIYYSQIVNDFQKGDIAEGYSVSREKKESFPLTVTSAQKNPTAFYLCASSKRDLTGGGYTFGSGTRLTVV.

The chain is built from TRBV3-1 (or the pseudogene TRBV3-2) and TRBJ1-5; the match to TRBD1 covers 8 bases. Germline values: CDR1 LGHDT, CDR2 YNNKEL (reference sequence). The CDR3 is made up of 15 amino acids. J was trimmed by 9 bases and V by 5 bases; bases with no gene match: 12. The CDR3 here is CASSYGRTGRLPQHF. For the CDR3, the DNA is TGTGCCAGCAGCTATGGCCGGACAGGGCGTCTGCCCCAGCATTTT.